This paragraph covers one T cell receptor (beta chain) sequence. No antigen is known for it. The sample belongs to a study of blood T cells in healthy people across ages. Study-wide background: About one barcoded beta molecule per two T cells came from capture by template switching.

With a J-beta primer mix and a sample-barcoded 5' primer, a second PCR ran about 6 to 11 cycles. Each cDNA molecule carried a tag from a template-switch adaptor that contained 12 random nucleotides. Per sample, CDR3-containing paired-end reads numbered at least 2.5 million. TCRdb ran MiXCR on the 5' RACE reads and lists one entry per CDR3 protein. The sample has hundreds of thousands of distinct CDR3 sequences; 56% are singletons. Regarding the study as a whole: Age showed a roughly linear inverse relationship with TCR beta diversity per million T cells.

The source is a man in his forties or fifties in good health. Input material: blood.

DNA for the CDR3: TGTGCCAGCGGACTCCTAGCGTCGGATGAGCAGTTCTTC. Its protein is CASGLLASDEQFF. The chain is built from TRBV6-6 and TRBJ2-1; TRBD2 is a possible D gene (6 bases). Germline assignment: CDR1 MNHNY and CDR2 SVGAGI (reference sequence). The V and J ends lost 8 bases and 8 bases respectively, with 16 bases between them. This CDR3 region has 13 residues.